This section outlines one T cell receptor (beta chain) sequence together with its context. The antigen is not known. This specimen includes other DNA sequences encoding the same CDR3. The CDR3 is made up of 13 amino acids. Trimming took 2 bases from V and 2 from J, leaving 10 bases between them. Germline assignment: CDR1 GTSNPN and CDR2 SVGIG (reference sequence). This was a deep-level run. Around 200 ng DNA, around 30,000 T cell genomes, went into each sorted-subset replicate PCR. Here immunoSEQ multiplex PCR was the method, and the copy in TCRdb shows in-frame clones only, minus some. The data contain about 1 million clones, approximately 76% of them seen just once; the ten biggest clones take up about 1.5%. These data belong to a study of shared clonotypes between healthy human individuals. Overall study context: Three plates each covered CD4 naive and memory; CD8 naive two, CD8 memory one. Study-wide findings and caveats: Of the naive CD4 clonotypes, about 5% were shared across a few donors.

Sequenced: memory CD4+ T cells sorted from blood. Noted subset: CD45RA-negative fraction. The V gene is TRBV30, the J gene TRBJ2-7, with a possible D match to TRBD1 (6 bases). This TCR was sampled from a man younger than 35 in good health. CDR3 in DNA: TGTGCCTGGAGTACAGGGACAACCTACGAGCAGTACTTC. Translation: CAWSTGTTYEQYF.